The rows below give T cell receptor beta chains drawn from one sample of a study of OX40 agonist ivuxolimab in advanced cancers. Using immunoSEQ multiplex PCR, the repertoire was profiled, and TCRdb retains in-frame clones only, with some absent. Here the sample spans tens of thousands of clones, 85% being singletons. The input for sequencing was CD4+ or CD8+ T cells sorted from blood, taken in a trial of the OX40 agonist ivuxolimab. The receptors stem from an adult with an advanced solid tumor such as melanoma, head and neck, liver or kidney cancer. Both conserved end residues are part of each CDR3. Fields, in order: D gene, V gene, clone size, J gene, CDR3 protein, CDR3 DNA. D genes are given only for firm matches. Part of the rows lack a size; the others show once, few, many or a class for expanded clones.

>.|TRBV2|.|TRBJ1-5
CASRRGYGNQPQHF
TGTGCCAGCAGACGAGGGTACGGCAATCAGCCCCAGCATTTT
>.|TRBV27|.|TRBJ2-7
CASTRNSGEQYF
TGTGCCAGCACCCGTAATTCGGGCGAGCAGTACTTC
>.|TRBV9|.|TRBJ2-1
CASRGFSNEQFF
TGTGCCAGCAGGGGGTTTAGTAATGAGCAGTTCTTC
>.|TRBV4-2|.|TRBJ2-7
CASSQDVSEGNLNEQYF
TGTGCCAGCAGCCAAGATGTGAGCGAGGGGAATCTAAACGAGCAGTACTTC
>.|TRBV29-1|.|TRBJ1-2
CSVESNNYGYTF
TGCAGCGTTGAATCCAATAACTATGGCTACACCTTC
>.|TRBV9|.|TRBJ2-1
CASSVGPSPNNEQFF
TGTGCCAGCAGCGTAGGACCTAGCCCTAACAATGAGCAGTTCTTC
>.|TRBV11-2|.|TRBJ2-1
CASSSKDSMSSYNEQFF
TGTGCCAGCAGCTCCAAGGACTCTATGAGCTCCTACAATGAGCAGTTCTTC
>TRBD1|TRBV4-3|.|TRBJ2-7
CASSGGTGAYEQYF
TGCGCCAGCAGCGGAGGGACAGGGGCCTACGAGCAGTACTTC
>.|TRBV2|.|TRBJ2-6
CASSWTGANVLTF
TGTGCCAGCAGCTGGACTGGGGCCAACGTCCTGACTTTC
>TRBD1|TRBV13|few|TRBJ1-5
CASSLRTGTYSNQPQHF
TGTGCCAGCAGCTTACGGACAGGTACTTATAGCAATCAGCCCCAGCATTTT
>TRBD1|TRBV7-3|.|TRBJ2-7
CASSYPIEGQGSPYEQYF
TGTGCCAGCAGCTACCCTATCGAGGGACAGGGGTCACCCTACGAGCAGTACTTC
>.|TRBV5-1|few|TRBJ2-3
CASSFTDTQYF
TGCGCCAGCAGCTTCACAGATACGCAGTATTTT
>.|TRBV4-3|.|TRBJ2-1
CASSQEGRAPSSYNEQFF
TGCGCCAGCAGCCAAGAAGGAAGGGCGCCAAGCTCCTACAATGAGCAGTTCTTC
>.|TRBV28|few|TRBJ2-3
CASSPPGALRDTQYF
TGTGCCAGCAGTCCCCCGGGGGCTCTGAGAGATACGCAGTATTTT
>TRBD1|TRBV7-2|.|TRBJ2-3
CASTTLSTGHTDTQYF
TGTGCCAGCACCACCCTCTCGACAGGGCACACAGATACGCAGTATTTT
>.|TRBV5-1|.|TRBJ2-7
CASRAGSIEQYF
TGCGCCAGCAGGGCGGGCTCTATCGAGCAGTACTTC
>TRBD1|TRBV29-1|.|TRBJ1-2
CSVQGGGSYGYTF
TGCAGCGTTCAAGGGGGCGGGAGCTATGGCTACACCTTC
>.|TRBV13|.|TRBJ2-1
CASSSHGGSYNEQFF
TGTGCCAGCAGCTCACACGGGGGCTCCTACAATGAGCAGTTCTTC
>TRBD2|TRBV19|few|TRBJ2-1
CASSTTSGSYNEQFF
TGTGCCAGTAGTACAACTAGCGGCTCCTACAATGAGCAGTTCTTC
>.|TRBV5-1|.|TRBJ2-7
CASSWGDDTYEQYF
TGCGCCAGCAGCTGGGGGGATGATACCTACGAGCAGTACTTC
>TRBD1|TRBV7-9|.|TRBJ2-7
CASSATGGEIYEQYF
TGTGCCAGCAGCGCGACAGGGGGCGAAATTTACGAGCAGTACTTC
>.|TRBV27|.|TRBJ2-3
CASSLLATDTQYF
TGTGCCAGCAGTCTCTTGGCCACAGATACGCAGTATTTT